These 27 T cell receptor beta chains were sequenced from one sample in a study of T cells in Graves' hyperthyroidism and ophthalmopathy. TCR beta CDR3 region amplification was performed from RNA transcripts. TCR CDR3 regions were first amplified by RT-PCR with HTBI primers. TCRdb independently ran MiXCR on the multiplex PCR reads; one entry per CDR3 protein. The sample has 250,000 or so distinct CDR3 sequences; roughly 15% are singletons. Sequencing was performed on blood. These TCRs come from a woman between 50 and 59 years old with Graves' hyperthyroidism that later progressed to Graves' ophthalmopathy.

This clonotype was found a few times. This rearrangement joins TRBV28 to TRBJ2-3, with D uncertain. V dropped 8 bases and J dropped 2 bases, with 14 bases sitting between them. The CDR3 covers 14 residues. Germline V gene lookup returns CDR1 MDHEN and CDR2 SYDVKM. Here the CDR3 DNA reads TGTGCCAGCTGTGCACCTGGGGTCACAGATACGCAGTATTTT. Amino acid sequence: CASCAPGVTDTQYF.

In its sample, this clonotype was seen many times. The V gene is TRBV7-3, the J gene TRBJ2-5; D is perhaps TRBD2 (6 bases). CDR3 size: 17 residues. Germline lookup yields CDR1 SGHTA and CDR2 FQGTGA. Deletions cut 0 bases from V and 2 bases from J, with 16 bases between. CDR3 sequence (DNA): TGTGCCAGCAGCTTAACCCCCCCCGGGACTTTGCAAGAGACCCAGTACTTC. Its protein product is CASSLTPPGTLQETQYF.

This clonotype showed up many times. V is TRBV7-2 and J is TRBJ2-1; D remains unclear. Trimming removed 7 bases at V and 3 bases at J, with 10 bases between. CDR3 length: 13 residues. Germline loops: CDR1 SGHTA, CDR2 FQGNSA. In DNA, the CDR3 is TGTGCCAGCATCAAGTCGAACTACAATGAGCAGTTCTTC. This translates into CASIKSNYNEQFF.

This clonotype was counted at least ten times. CDR3 bases: TGTGCCAGCAGTTACTCGATAGGAGCTGATACGCAGTATTTT. Its protein is CASSYSIGADTQYF. The chain recombines TRBV6-5 with TRBJ2-3; D is uncertain. CDR1 is MNHEY, CDR2 SVGAGI, per germline. This CDR3 comprises 14 residues. Deletions cut 0 bases from V and 6 bases from J, with 10 bases between.

The chain's CDR3 is CASSYGAQVAYGYTF. CDR3 DNA sequence: TGTGCCAGCAGTTACGGTGCCCAGGTCGCCTATGGCTACACCTTC. The genes are TRBV6-9 and TRBJ1-2; D unclear. There are 15 residues in the CDR3. The germline gives CDR1 MNHGY, CDR2 SVAAGI. Trimming left V 3 bases short and J 4 bases short, with 15 bases between.

J is TRBJ1-5 and V is TRBV25-1, with D unresolved. Trimming removed 1 base from V and 11 bases from J, with 12 bases in between. The CDR3 contains 13 residues. Germline V gene sequence: CDR1 MGHDK, CDR2 SYGVNS. Here the CDR3 reads CASSESGREAQHF. In nucleotides, the CDR3 is TGTGCCAGCAGTGAATCTGGCCGGGAAGCCCAGCATTTT.

This clonotype was found many times. This rearrangement joins TRBV11-3 to TRBJ1-1; 7 bases agree with TRBD1. The CDR3 has 16 amino acids. V shed 4 bases and J 0 bases; nucleotides not matched to a gene: 8. CDR1 SGHNT and CDR2 YENEEA come from the germline V gene. The CDR3 loop is CASSSPSTGMNTEAFF. CDR3 DNA sequence: TGTGCCAGCAGCTCCCCCTCGACAGGGATGAACACTGAAGCTTTCTTT.

The chain joins TRBV19 to TRBJ2-2, with 10 bases matching TRBD1. The J segment lost 0 bases and the V segment lost 7 bases, leaving 5 bases of the junction unmatched. The CDR3 loop spans 16 amino acids. Germline CDR1 LNHDA, CDR2 SQIVND (reference sequence). The CDR3 region is CASTKDRGPNTGELFF. CDR3 nucleotides: TGTGCCAGTACCAAAGACAGGGGGCCGAACACCGGGGAGCTGTTTTTT.

The rearrangement uses TRBV7-3 and TRBJ2-1; 7 positions match TRBD2. The CDR3 loop spans 14 amino acids. Germline V gene sequence: CDR1 SGHTA, CDR2 FQGTGA. Trimming cost V 4 bases and J 5 bases; bases outside gene matches: 5. The CDR3 is CASSSAGGNNEQFF. CDR3 DNA sequence: TGTGCCAGCAGCTCGGCCGGGGGGAACAATGAGCAGTTCTTC.

This clonotype was detected ten times or more. The V and J genes are TRBV6-1 and TRBJ1-1; D is unresolved. The length of the CDR3 is 13 residues. V lost 6 bases to trimming and J lost 5 bases, with 13 bases between them. Germline V gene sequence: CDR1 MNHNS, CDR2 SASEGT. CDR3: CASSEGGGTEAFF. In nucleotides, the CDR3 is TGTGCCAGCAGCGAGGGAGGAGGGACTGAAGCTTTCTTT.

This clonotype was counted ten times or more. The V gene is TRBV9, the J gene TRBJ2-6; 7 bases fit TRBD1. Germline V CDR1 and CDR2: SGDLS, YYNGEE. CDR3 length: 15 residues. V shed 5 bases, J shed 4 bases, and the junction held 6 bases outside the gene matches. In nucleotides, the CDR3 is TGTGCCAGCAGGGCGACAGGGTCGGGGGCCAACGTCCTGACTTTC. This encodes CASRATGSGANVLTF.

This clonotype was seen many times. The chain employs TRBV28 and TRBJ2-1; D gene ambiguous. The CDR3 covers 14 residues. Trimming left V 1 base short and J 12 bases short, with 16 bases between. Germline V gene lookup returns CDR1 MDHEN and CDR2 SYDVKM. The CDR3 region has the DNA TGTGCCAGCAGTTTATCTCCTGATTTCACTGGGCAGTTCTTC. The encoded protein is CASSLSPDFTGQFF.

This clonotype appeared many times. J is TRBJ1-1 and V is TRBV12-3 or TRBV12-4, with 10 bases identical to TRBD1. This CDR3 has 13 amino acids. The V and J ends lost 7 bases and 4 bases, in that order; junction bases with no gene match: 3. The CDR3 bases are TGTGCCAGCACCCGGACAGGGGGCACTGAAGCTTTCTTT. Protein product: CASTRTGGTEAFF.

The chain is built from TRBV5-1 and TRBJ1-4, with a weak D call TRBD1 (6 bases). Germline lookup yields CDR1 SGHRS and CDR2 YFSETQ. The CDR3 length is 15 residues. With 3 bases removed from V and 4 bases from J, the gap between germline ends came to 13 bases. The CDR3 protein is CASSSVSGDNEKLFF. The CDR3 DNA is TGCGCCAGCAGCTCGGTGTCAGGGGATAATGAAAAACTGTTTTTT. The whole variable domain, filled in from reference TRBV5-1 and TRBJ1-4, reads KAGVTQTPRYLIKTRGQQVTLSCSPISGHRSVSWYQQTPGQGLQFLFEYFSETQRNKGNFPGRFSGRQFSNSRSEMNVSTLELGDSALYLCASSSVSGDNEKLFFGSGTQLSVL.

This clonotype was counted between two and nine times. This chain links TRBV19 with TRBJ2-2; 9 bases map to TRBD2. The V gene's germline CDR1 is LNHDA and CDR2 SQIVND (reference sequence). The CDR3 runs 17 residues. J was trimmed by 0 bases and V by 4 bases; bases with no gene match: 6. CDR3: CASSTSVAGANTGELFF. DNA for the CDR3: TGTGCCAGTAGTACCTCAGTAGCGGGAGCGAACACCGGGGAGCTGTTTTTT. The full variable domain, its missing parts supplied by reference TRBV19 and TRBJ2-2, is DGGITQSPKYLFRKEGQNVTLSCEQNLNHDAMYWYRQDPGQGLRLIYYSQIVNDFQKGDIAEGYSVSREKKESFPLTVTSAQKNPTAFYLCASSTSVAGANTGELFFGEGSRLTVL.

This clonotype was recorded at least ten times. The chain carries TRBV28 and TRBJ1-5, with 7 bases aligning to TRBD1. The CDR3 is 16 amino acids. Germline V lookup: CDR1 MDHEN, CDR2 SYDVKM. After removal of 5 bases from V and 2 bases from J, the junction contained 9 bases not matched to a gene. The CDR3 loop reads CASSPLTGVGNQPQHF. The CDR3 bases are TGTGCCAGCAGTCCCCTAACAGGGGTTGGCAATCAGCCCCAGCATTTT. The full variable domain, completed using reference TRBV28 and TRBJ1-5, is DVKVTQSSRYLVKRTGEKVFLECVQDMDHENMFWYRQDPGLGLRLIYFSYDVKMKEKGDIPEGYSVSREKKERFSLILESASTNQTSMYLCASSPLTGVGNQPQHFGDGTRLSIL.

This clonotype was observed a handful of times. The chain joins TRBV19 to TRBJ1-5, with 8 bases matching TRBD1. The V gene end was trimmed by 7 bases and the J gene end by 5 bases; junction bases not matched to a gene: 16. CDR1 is LNHDA and CDR2 is SQIVND in the germline V gene (reference sequence). There are 17 residues in the CDR3. In DNA form, the CDR3 reads TGTGCCAGTAAGGGGCAGGGGGCGTCACTAAATTATCAGCCCCAGCATTTT. The encoded protein is CASKGQGASLNYQPQHF.

This clonotype was seen many times. The chain couples TRBV5-1 to TRBJ1-1; no definite D call. CDR3 length: 13 amino acids. Looked up from germline, CDR1 is SGHRS and CDR2 is YFSETQ. V lost 4 bases and J 2 bases, leaving 9 bases between the germline ends. The CDR3 is CASSNRGNTEAFF. The CDR3, as DNA: TGCGCCAGCAGCAACCGGGGAAACACTGAAGCTTTCTTT. Together with reference TRBV5-1 and TRBJ1-1, the CDR3 gives the full variable domain: KAGVTQTPRYLIKTRGQQVTLSCSPISGHRSVSWYQQTPGQGLQFLFEYFSETQRNKGNFPGRFSGRQFSNSRSEMNVSTLELGDSALYLCASSNRGNTEAFFGQGTRLTVV.

The V call is TRBV28, the J call TRBJ1-4; 7 bases are a match to TRBD1. J gave up 5 bases and V 10 bases, and 10 bases lay outside the gene matches. CDR1 and CDR2 (germline): MDHEN, SYDVKM. This CDR3 is built from 14 residues. The DNA of the CDR3 is TGTGCCATATCCGAGGGGGCGAAAAATGAAAAACTGTTTTTT. Protein: CAISEGAKNEKLFF.

This clonotype was observed many times. V is TRBV18 and J is TRBJ1-2; 9 bases line up with TRBD1. V lost 4 bases and J lost 6; bases outside the gene matches: 15. Germline CDR1 is KGHSH and CDR2 is LQKENI. This CDR3 has 17 amino acids. The CDR3 coding sequence is TGTGCCAGCTCACTAGAACCCGCACAGGGGGCCACGGATGGCTACACCTTC. It codes for CASSLEPAQGATDGYTF.

The sample holds many counts of this clonotype. The V and J genes are TRBV12-3 or TRBV12-4 and TRBJ2-5; 9 nucleotides match TRBD2. The V and J ends lost 4 bases and 1 base, in that order; junction bases with no gene match: 7. The CDR3 totals 16 residues. The CDR3 sequence is CASSSASGRIQETQYF. DNA for the CDR3: TGTGCCAGCAGTTCGGCGAGCGGGAGGATCCAAGAGACCCAGTACTTC.

This clonotype has more than one count but fewer than ten. The chain combines TRBV11-1 with TRBJ2-2; D is unresolved. This CDR3 has 13 amino acids. Germline V lookup: CDR1 SGHAT, CDR2 FQDESV (reference sequence). V lost 3 bases, J lost 8 bases, and 10 bases lay in between. For the CDR3, the DNA is TGTGCCAGCAGCTTTGATAATTTAGGGGAGCTGTTTTTT. Amino acid sequence: CASSFDNLGELFF.

The genes are TRBV20-1 and TRBJ2-1; D gene ambiguous. The ends were cut back, 4 bases at V and 8 bases at J, with 15 bases in the middle. This CDR3 has 13 residues. Germline V gene lookup returns CDR1 DFQATT and CDR2 SNEGSKA (reference sequence). In DNA, the CDR3 is TGCAGTGCTAAATCTGAGGTTCTCGATGAGCAGTTCTTC. Amino acids: CSAKSEVLDEQFF.

This clonotype was seen repeatedly, ten times or more. The CDR3 spells CASSQVGVGIMDNEQFF. Here the CDR3 DNA reads TGTGCCAGCAGCCAAGTAGGAGTGGGGATTATGGACAATGAGCAGTTCTTC. This chain uses TRBV3-1 with TRBJ2-1; no reliable D call. Germline CDR1 LGHDT, CDR2 YNNKEL (reference sequence). The V end was cut by 1 base, the J end by 5 bases, with 18 bases between. The CDR3 is made up of 17 amino acids.

This clonotype was counted between two and nine times. V and J are TRBV9 and TRBJ2-5; D not resolved. Trimming stripped 3 bases from V and 2 bases from J, with 11 bases between. This CDR3 is 14 amino acids long. Germline V gives CDR1 SGDLS, CDR2 YYNGEE. In nucleotides, the CDR3 is TGTGCCAGCAGCGCCAGGAGCATGCAAGAGACCCAGTACTTC. Its translation is CASSARSMQETQYF.

This clonotype was observed many times. At one end the junction does not follow the germline gene, possibly because of a read error. J is TRBJ2-1 and V is TRBV2; TRBD1 agrees at 7 bases. Germline loops: CDR1 SNHLY, CDR2 FYNNEI. This CDR3 is 14 amino acids long. CDR3 sequence (DNA): TGTGCCAGCAGTCAAGACAGGGCTGGGAATGAGCAGCTCTTC. Protein product: CASSQDRAGNEQLF. The full variable domain, its missing parts supplied by reference TRBV2 and TRBJ2-1, is EPEVTQTPSHQVTQMGQEVILRCVPISNHLYFYWYRQILGQKVEFLVSFYNNEISEKSEIFDDQFSVERPDGSNFTLKIRSTKLEDSAMYFCASSQDRAGNEQLFGPGTRLTVL.

At least ten counts were recorded for this clonotype. This chain links TRBV18 with TRBJ2-3, with 10 bases that match TRBD2. The germline CDR1 and CDR2 sequences are KGHSH and LQKENI. The CDR3 totals 16 residues. The V segment lost 1 base and the J segment 2 bases; nucleotides outside the gene matches: 3. This CDR3 reads CASSPLAGGPTDTQYF. DNA of the CDR3: TGTGCCAGCTCACCACTAGCGGGAGGACCCACAGATACGCAGTATTTT.